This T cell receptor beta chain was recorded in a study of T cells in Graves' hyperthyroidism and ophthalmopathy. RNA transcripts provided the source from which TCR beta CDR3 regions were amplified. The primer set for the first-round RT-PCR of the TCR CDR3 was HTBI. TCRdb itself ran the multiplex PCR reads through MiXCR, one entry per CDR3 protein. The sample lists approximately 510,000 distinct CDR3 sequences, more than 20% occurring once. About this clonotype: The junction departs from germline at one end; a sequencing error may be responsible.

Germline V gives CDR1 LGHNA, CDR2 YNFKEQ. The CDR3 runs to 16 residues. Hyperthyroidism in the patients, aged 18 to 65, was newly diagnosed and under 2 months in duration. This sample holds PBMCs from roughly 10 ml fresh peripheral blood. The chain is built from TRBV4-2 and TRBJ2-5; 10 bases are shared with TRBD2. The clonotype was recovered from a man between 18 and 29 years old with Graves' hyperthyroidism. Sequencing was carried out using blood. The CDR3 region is CVSSQSGGAGAETQYF. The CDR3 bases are TGTGTCAGCAGCCAAAGCGGGGGGGCCGGGGCAGAGACCCAGTACTTC.